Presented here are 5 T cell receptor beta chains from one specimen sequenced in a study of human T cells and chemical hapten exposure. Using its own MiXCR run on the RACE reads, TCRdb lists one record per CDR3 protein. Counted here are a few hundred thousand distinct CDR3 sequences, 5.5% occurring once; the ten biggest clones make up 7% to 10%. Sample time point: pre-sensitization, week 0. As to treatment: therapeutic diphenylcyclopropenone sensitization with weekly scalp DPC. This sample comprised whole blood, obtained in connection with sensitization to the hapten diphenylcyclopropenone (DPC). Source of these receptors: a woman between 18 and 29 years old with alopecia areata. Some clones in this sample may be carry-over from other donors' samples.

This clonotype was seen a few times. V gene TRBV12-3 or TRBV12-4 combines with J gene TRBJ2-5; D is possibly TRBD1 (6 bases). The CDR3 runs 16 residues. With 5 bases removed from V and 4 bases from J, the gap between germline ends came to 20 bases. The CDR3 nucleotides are TGTGCCAGCAGTCCAGACGGGGCAGGGGTATTAGAGACCCAGTACTTC. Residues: CASSPDGAGVLETQYF.

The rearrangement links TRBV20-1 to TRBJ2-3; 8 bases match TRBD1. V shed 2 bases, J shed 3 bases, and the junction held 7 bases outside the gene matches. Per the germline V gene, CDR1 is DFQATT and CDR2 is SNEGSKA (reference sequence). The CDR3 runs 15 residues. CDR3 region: CSARFGQGVTDTQYF. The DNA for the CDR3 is TGCAGTGCTAGATTTGGACAGGGAGTAACAGATACGCAGTATTTT.

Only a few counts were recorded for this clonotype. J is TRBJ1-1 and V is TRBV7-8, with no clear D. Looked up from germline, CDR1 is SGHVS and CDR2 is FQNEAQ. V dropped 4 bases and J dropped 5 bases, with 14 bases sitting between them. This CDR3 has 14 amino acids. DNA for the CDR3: TGTGCCAGCAGCTCCCGTTCATCGGGAACTGAAGCTTTCTTT. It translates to CASSSRSSGTEAFF.

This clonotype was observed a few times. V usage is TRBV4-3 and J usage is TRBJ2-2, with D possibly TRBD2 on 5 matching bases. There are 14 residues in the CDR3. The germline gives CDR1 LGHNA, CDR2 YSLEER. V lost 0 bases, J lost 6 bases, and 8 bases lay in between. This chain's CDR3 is CASSQDPRAGELFF. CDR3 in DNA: TGCGCCAGCAGCCAAGATCCGAGGGCCGGGGAGCTGTTTTTT.

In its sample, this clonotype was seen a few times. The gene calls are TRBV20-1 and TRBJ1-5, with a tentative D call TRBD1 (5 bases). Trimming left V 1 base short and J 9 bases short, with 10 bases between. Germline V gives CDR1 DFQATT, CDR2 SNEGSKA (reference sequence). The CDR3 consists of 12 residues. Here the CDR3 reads CSARVFQGPQHF. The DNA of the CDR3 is TGCAGTGCTAGAGTATTCCAGGGGCCCCAGCATTTT.